Sequencing of this T cell receptor beta chain was carried out in a study of vaccination effects on CD4 cells after COVID-19. A note on this clone: Its antigen remains unknown.

Expansion of antigen-specific CD4+ T cells with viral peptide pools was carried out by the ViraFEST assay before sequencing. A 10-day culture period preceded the isolation of CD4+ T cells. Two-dose vaccination with either BNT162b2 or mRNA-1273 was given to the participants. Germline values: CDR1 MNHEY, CDR2 SVGAGI. This CDR3 has 13 residues. V was shortened by 6 bases and J by 6 bases, with 14 bases between the two germline ends. Sequencing was performed with immunoSEQ multiplex PCR; in TCRdb, only in-frame clones are kept and a portion is missing. The data contain over 50,000 clones, 73% of them seen just once; the ten biggest clones take up 1% to 1.5%.

The chain recombines TRBV6-5 with TRBJ1-1; D is ambiguous. This clonotype originated in a human donor who received a COVID-19 vaccine. Sequenced here: CD4+ T cells from PBMCs cultured with HCoV-229E spike peptides, sampled after COVID-19 vaccination. The CDR3 DNA follows: TGTGCCAGCAGCCCGGATATAAGGGCTGAAGCTTTCTTT. Translating it yields CASSPDIRAEAFF.